Presented here are 20 T cell receptor beta chains from one specimen sequenced in a study of tumor-infiltrating lymphocytes in primary liver carcinoma. In addition to blood RNA drawn from unsorted whole blood, germline DNA was extracted. Production of TCR beta cDNA used around 460 ng total RNA together with a constant-region primer. TCR beta libraries came from three nested multiplex PCR rounds using slightly modified ARM-PCR. In the first two PCR rounds, TRBV1-TRBV30 forward primers were paired with a C-beta reverse primer, and each round lasted roughly 10 cycles. MiXCR was run by TCRdb on the multiplex PCR reads, yielding one entry per CDR3 protein. The sample includes 330,000 or so distinct CDR3 sequences, roughly two thirds of them seen just once. Material for sequencing was peripheral blood. The receptors come from a man aged 40-49 years with primary liver carcinoma and hepatitis B virus infection.

The sample holds many counts of this clonotype. The chain couples TRBV29-1 to TRBJ1-1; D not resolved. The V end was cut by 6 bases, the J end by 4 bases, with 15 bases between. Germline CDR1 SQVTM, CDR2 ANQGSEA. The CDR3 contains 13 residues. Here the CDR3 reads CSVSPQWGTEAFF. CDR3 in DNA: TGCAGCGTCTCACCCCAGTGGGGCACTGAAGCTTTCTTT. The full variable domain, with the rest looked up from reference TRBV29-1 and TRBJ1-1, is SAVISQKPSRDICQRGTSLTIQCQVDSQVTMMFWYRQQPGQSLTLIATANQGSEATYESGFVIDKFPISRPNLTFSTLTVSNMSPEDSSIYLCSVSPQWGTEAFFGQGTRLTVV.

For this clonotype: Given a much more abundant clone one base away, this may be a read error. The chain has TRBV4-1 and TRBJ1-2; a weak D match, TRBD1 (5 bases). This CDR3 is built from 12 residues. Germline loops: CDR1 MGHRA, CDR2 YSYEKL. The CDR3 nucleotides read TGCGTCAGCCGTGGCAGGGACTATGGCTACACCTTC. Amino acids: CVSRGRDYGYTF.

The rearrangement links TRBV6-6 to TRBJ2-5; D is perhaps TRBD2 (6 bases). CDR3 length equals 16 residues. Trimming took off 6 bases at V and 4 bases at J, with 21 bases between the two ends. CDR1 is MNHNY, CDR2 SVGAGI, per germline (reference sequence). CDR3 DNA: TGTGCCAGCAGCCCCCGGGTGTACGGGAGTGTAGAGACCCAGTACTTC. Translated: CASSPRVYGSVETQYF.

Comment on this clonotype: Being one base from a much bigger clone, this may be a read error. The V and J genes are TRBV13 and TRBJ1-2; D call uncertain. Deletions cut 2 bases from V and 2 bases from J, with 6 bases between. CDR1 and CDR2 from the germline V gene are PRHDT and FYEKMQ (reference sequence). CDR3 length: 13 amino acids. The CDR3 coding sequence is TGTGCCAGCAGCTTATCCCAGAACTATGGCTACACCTTC. As protein: CASSLSQNYGYTF.

The rearrangement links TRBV11-3 to TRBJ2-3; D uncertain. The germline V gene encodes CDR1 SGHNT and CDR2 YENEEA. V lost 6 bases and J 6 bases, leaving 22 bases between the germline ends. The CDR3 extends over 16 amino acids. This CDR3 is CASSPGPAGAKDTQYF. In nucleotides, the CDR3 is TGTGCCAGCAGTCCTGGACCAGCAGGAGCCAAGGATACGCAGTATTTT. The entire variable domain, with the rest obtained from reference TRBV11-3 and TRBJ2-3, is as follows: EAGVVQSPRYKIIEKKQPVAFWCNPISGHNTLYWYLQNLGQGPELLIRYENEEAVDDSQLPKDRFSAERLKGVDSTLKIQPAELGDSAVYLCASSPGPAGAKDTQYFGPGTRLTVL.

About this clonotype itself: One end of the junction fails to match germline, which may point to a read error. The J gene is TRBJ2-7, the V gene TRBV11-2; 8 nucleotides align to TRBD1. There are 14 residues in the CDR3. CDR1 is SGHAT, CDR2 FQNNGV, per germline. As DNA, the CDR3 is TGTGTCAGCAGCTTGGGGACAGGCCTCTACGAGCAATACTTC. Amino acids: CVSSLGTGLYEQYF.

This clonotype was recorded a few times. V and J are TRBV10-3 and TRBJ2-1; TRBD2 matches 7 bases. The CDR3 is 14 amino acids. The germline CDR1 and CDR2 sequences are ENHRY and SYGVKD. J gave up 4 bases and V 0 bases, and 0 bases lay outside the gene matches. The CDR3 sequence is CAISESGGYNEQFF. The CDR3 bases are TGTGCCATCAGTGAGTCGGGAGGGTACAATGAGCAGTTCTTC.

This clonotype was counted at least ten times. J is TRBJ2-1 and V is TRBV5-4; 10 positions agree with TRBD2. The CDR3 loop spans 17 amino acids. The germline gives CDR1 SGHNT, CDR2 YYREEE (reference sequence). The ends lost 6 bases at V and 6 bases at J; junction bases unmatched: 15. The CDR3 region is CASTDARTSGISNEQFF. The CDR3 nucleotides are TGTGCCAGCACCGACGCCAGGACTAGCGGCATCAGCAATGAGCAGTTCTTC.

This clonotype was recorded many times. The chain is built from TRBV6-5 and TRBJ2-3, with D possibly matching TRBD1 (6 bases). Germline V gene sequence: CDR1 MNHEY, CDR2 SVGAGI. This CDR3 comprises 17 residues. Trimming removed 4 bases from V and 8 bases from J, with 25 bases in between. The CDR3 DNA is TGTGCCAGCAGTTTTCCCACGACAGGCGTCGGATCGGGTACGCAGTATTTT. It encodes CASSFPTTGVGSGTQYF.

The rearrangement links TRBV11-2 to TRBJ2-3; 14 bases align to TRBD2. The CDR3 spans 17 residues. Germline V gene sequence: CDR1 SGHAT, CDR2 FQNNGV. V lost 7 bases to trimming and J lost 6 bases; unmatched junction nucleotides: 12. The DNA of the CDR3 is TGTGCCAGCAACTACAGACTAGCGGGAGGGGTACCTGATACGCAGTATTTT. Its protein product is CASNYRLAGGVPDTQYF.

Worth noting for this clonotype: Given a much more abundant clone one base away, this may be a read error. The J gene is TRBJ2-5, the V gene TRBV6-1; D is unresolved. Germline lookup yields CDR1 MNHNS and CDR2 SASEGT. This CDR3 is 15 amino acids long. V was trimmed by 7 bases and J by 4 bases, leaving 19 bases between them. The CDR3: CASTDRANQGETQYF. CDR3 DNA sequence: TGTGCCAGCACCGATAGGGCCAACCAAGGAGAGACCCAGTACTTC.

This sequence joins TRBV11-2 and TRBJ2-1; D ambiguous. The CDR3 sequence is 14 residues long. V was pared by 0 bases and J by 10 bases, with 13 bases between. The germline V gene encodes CDR1 SGHAT and CDR2 FQNNGV. Written as DNA, the CDR3 is TGTGCCAGCAGCTTAGATCCGCTAGTCTACGAGCAGTTCTTC. This encodes CASSLDPLVYEQFF. The full variable domain, rest sourced from reference TRBV11-2 and TRBJ2-1, is EAGVAQSPRYKIIEKRQSVAFWCNPISGHATLYWYQQILGQGPKLLIQFQNNGVVDDSQLPKDRFSAERLKGVDSTLKIQPAKLEDSAVYLCASSLDPLVYEQFFGPGTRLTVL.

This clonotype was recorded many times. The gene calls are TRBV11-2 and TRBJ2-2; no reliable D call. Germline CDR1 SGHAT, CDR2 FQNNGV. CDR3 length: 16 residues. The V and J ends lost 5 bases and 1 base respectively, with 14 bases between them. The CDR3 sequence is CASSRQNVKNTGELFF. In DNA form, the CDR3 reads TGTGCCAGCAGCCGCCAAAACGTTAAGAACACCGGGGAGCTGTTTTTT.

This clonotype was seen just once. V is TRBV6-5 and J is TRBJ1-2; a possible D gene is TRBD1 (6 bases). Looked up from germline, CDR1 is MNHEY and CDR2 is SVGAGI. This CDR3 is built from 13 residues. Trimming removed 10 bases at V and 3 bases at J, with 15 bases between. This CDR3 reads CANSSGTYYGYTF. In DNA, the CDR3 is TGTGCCAATAGTTCCGGGACATACTATGGCTACACCTTC.

V and J are TRBV28 and TRBJ1-4, with D unresolved. The germline gives CDR1 MDHEN, CDR2 SYDVKM. V was clipped by 5 bases and J by 4 bases, with 5 bases between them. The CDR3 contains 12 residues. The CDR3, as DNA: TGTGCCAGCAGTGATTTTAATGAAAAACTGTTTTTT. Protein: CASSDFNEKLFF.

The chain has TRBV11-2 and TRBJ2-3; a possible D gene is TRBD1 (6 bases). V was pared by 5 bases and J by 8 bases, with 23 bases between. Germline CDR1 and CDR2: SGHAT and FQNNGV. The CDR3 is 16 residues long. CDR3 region: CASSVCLGGVGGTQYF. In DNA, the CDR3 is TGTGCCAGCAGCGTGTGTCTAGGGGGAGTAGGAGGTACGCAGTATTTT.

J is TRBJ2-7 and V is TRBV28; no clear D. The V gene's germline CDR1 is MDHEN and CDR2 SYDVKM. V lost 2 bases and J lost 3, with 11 bases in between. This CDR3 has 14 residues. The DNA for the CDR3 is TGTGCCAGCAGTTTAAGTACGTCTGGCTACGAGCAGTACTTC. Translation: CASSLSTSGYEQYF.

In the case of this clonotype: This may stem from a read error, because a much larger clone lies one nucleotide away. The chain carries TRBV11-2 and TRBJ2-1; no definite D call. Germline CDR1 and CDR2: SGHAT and FQNNGV. This CDR3 is 14 amino acids long. V gave up 0 bases and J gave up 5 bases, with 8 bases separating them. The CDR3 reads CASSLEVPHNEQFF. The CDR3 DNA reads as TGTGCCAGCAGCTTAGAGGTCCCACACAATGAGCAGTTCTTC.

Regarding this clonotype: A much larger clone differs by one base, so this may be a read error. V gene TRBV4-1 combines with J gene TRBJ1-5; D might be TRBD1 (5 bases). The length of the CDR3 is 16 residues. Germline lookup yields CDR1 MGHRA and CDR2 YSYEKL. The germline V and J ends were trimmed by 4 bases and 2 bases, with 15 bases remaining between them. CDR3: CASSPRGWQGNQPQHF. The CDR3 DNA sequence: TGCGCCAGCAGCCCCCGGGGGTGGCAGGGCAATCAGCCCCAGCATTTT.

The chain employs TRBV6-1 and TRBJ2-2, with TRBD2 as a possible D gene (5 bases). V lost 4 bases and J 0 bases, leaving 12 bases between the germline ends. Germline V lookup: CDR1 MNHNS, CDR2 SASEGT. The CDR3 is made up of 16 amino acids. The CDR3 loop reads CASSALGNTNTGELFF. The CDR3 coding sequence is TGTGCCAGCAGTGCCCTCGGGAATACGAACACCGGGGAGCTGTTTTTT.